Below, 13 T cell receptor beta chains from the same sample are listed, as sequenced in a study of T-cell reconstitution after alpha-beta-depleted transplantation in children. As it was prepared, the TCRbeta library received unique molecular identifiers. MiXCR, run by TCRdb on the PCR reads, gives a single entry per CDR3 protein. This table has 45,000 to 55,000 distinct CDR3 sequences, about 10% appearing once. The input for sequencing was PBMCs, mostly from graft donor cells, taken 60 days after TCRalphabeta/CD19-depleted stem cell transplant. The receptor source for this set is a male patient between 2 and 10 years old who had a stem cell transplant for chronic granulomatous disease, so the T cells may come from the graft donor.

The CDR3 loop reads CASSPSGGANTGELFF. The DNA of the CDR3 is TGTGCCAGCAGTCCTTCGGGCGGGGCGAACACCGGGGAGCTGTTTTTT. The chain recombines TRBV6-1 with TRBJ2-2, with a tentative D call TRBD2 (6 bases). Trimming took 5 bases from V and 0 from J, leaving 13 bases between them. CDR3 length: 16 amino acids. The germline V gene encodes CDR1 MNHNS and CDR2 SASEGT.

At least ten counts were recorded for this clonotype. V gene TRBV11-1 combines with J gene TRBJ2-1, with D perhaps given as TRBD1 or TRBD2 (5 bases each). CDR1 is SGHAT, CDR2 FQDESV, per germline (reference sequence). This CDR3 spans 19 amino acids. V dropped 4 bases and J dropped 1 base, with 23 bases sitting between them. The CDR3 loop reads CASSSLLLPGPSSYNEQFF. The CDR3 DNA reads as TGTGCCAGCAGCTCCCTCCTTTTACCGGGACCGTCGTCCTACAATGAGCAGTTCTTC.

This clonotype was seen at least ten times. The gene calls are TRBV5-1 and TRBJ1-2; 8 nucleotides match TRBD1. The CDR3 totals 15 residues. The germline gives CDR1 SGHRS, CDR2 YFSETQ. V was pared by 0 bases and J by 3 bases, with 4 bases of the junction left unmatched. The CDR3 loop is CASSLVQTGDYGYTF. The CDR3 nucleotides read TGCGCCAGCAGCTTGGTCCAGACAGGGGACTATGGCTACACCTTC. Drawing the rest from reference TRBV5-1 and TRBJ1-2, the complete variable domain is KAGVTQTPRYLIKTRGQQVTLSCSPISGHRSVSWYQQTPGQGLQFLFEYFSETQRNKGNFPGRFSGRQFSNSRSEMNVSTLELGDSALYLCASSLVQTGDYGYTFGSGTRLTVV.

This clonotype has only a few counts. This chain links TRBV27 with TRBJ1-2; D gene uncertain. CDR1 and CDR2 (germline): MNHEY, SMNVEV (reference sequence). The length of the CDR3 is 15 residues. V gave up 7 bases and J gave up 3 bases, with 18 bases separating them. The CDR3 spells CASTQKGSSYYGYTF. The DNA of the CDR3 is TGTGCCAGCACCCAAAAGGGCAGCTCTTACTATGGCTACACCTTC.

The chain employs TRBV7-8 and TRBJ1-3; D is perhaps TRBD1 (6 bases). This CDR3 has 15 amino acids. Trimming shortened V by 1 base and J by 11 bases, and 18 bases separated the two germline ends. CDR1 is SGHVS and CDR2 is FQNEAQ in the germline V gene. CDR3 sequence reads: CASSLVPGAHVAIYF. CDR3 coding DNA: TGTGCCAGCAGCTTAGTCCCAGGGGCCCACGTCGCCATATATTTT.

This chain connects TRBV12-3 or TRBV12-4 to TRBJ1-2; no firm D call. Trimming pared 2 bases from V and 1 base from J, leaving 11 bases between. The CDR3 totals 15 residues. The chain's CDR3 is CASSLNPGINYGYTF. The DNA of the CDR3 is TGTGCCAGCAGTTTAAATCCGGGGATTAACTATGGCTACACCTTC.

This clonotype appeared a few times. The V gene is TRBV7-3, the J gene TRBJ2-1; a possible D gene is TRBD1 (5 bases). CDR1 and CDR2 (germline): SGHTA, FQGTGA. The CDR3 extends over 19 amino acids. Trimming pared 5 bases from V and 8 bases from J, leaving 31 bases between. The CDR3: CASSPQTVRAYRSVDEQFF. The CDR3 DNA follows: TGTGCCAGCAGCCCTCAGACAGTTAGAGCTTACAGGTCGGTCGATGAGCAGTTCTTC.

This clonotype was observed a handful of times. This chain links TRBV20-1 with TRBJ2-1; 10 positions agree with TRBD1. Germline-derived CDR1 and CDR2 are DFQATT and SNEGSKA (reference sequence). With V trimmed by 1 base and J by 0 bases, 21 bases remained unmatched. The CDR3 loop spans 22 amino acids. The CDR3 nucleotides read TGCAGTGCTAGAGCGATCTCATTTACCGGGACAGGGGCTGATCGCTCCTACAATGAGCAGTTCTTC. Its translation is CSARAISFTGTGADRSYNEQFF.

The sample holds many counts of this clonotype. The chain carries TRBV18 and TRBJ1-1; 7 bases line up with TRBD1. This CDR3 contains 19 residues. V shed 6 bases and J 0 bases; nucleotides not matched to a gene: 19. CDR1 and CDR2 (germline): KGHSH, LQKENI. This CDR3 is CASSQLAAQGGMMNTEAFF. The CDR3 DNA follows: TGTGCCAGCTCCCAGTTGGCAGCGCAGGGGGGCATGATGAACACTGAAGCTTTCTTT.

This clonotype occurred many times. CDR3 DNA: TGTGCCAGCAGCCAGGACTCGAACCGTGGACACACAGATACGCAGTATTTT. Translation gives CASSQDSNRGHTDTQYF. J is TRBJ2-3 and V is TRBV7-2, with D possibly being TRBD1 or TRBD2 (5 bases each). V lost 5 bases, J lost 2 bases, and 20 bases lay in between. The germline V gene has CDR1 SGHTA and CDR2 FQGNSA. The CDR3 consists of 17 residues.

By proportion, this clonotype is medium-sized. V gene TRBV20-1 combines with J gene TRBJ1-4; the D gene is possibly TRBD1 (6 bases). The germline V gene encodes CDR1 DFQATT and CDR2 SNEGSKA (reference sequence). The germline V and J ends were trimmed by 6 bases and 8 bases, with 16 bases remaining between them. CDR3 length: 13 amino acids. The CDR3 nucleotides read TGCAGTGCGAGGGACATGGAGGACGAAAAACTGTTTTTT. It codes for CSARDMEDEKLFF.

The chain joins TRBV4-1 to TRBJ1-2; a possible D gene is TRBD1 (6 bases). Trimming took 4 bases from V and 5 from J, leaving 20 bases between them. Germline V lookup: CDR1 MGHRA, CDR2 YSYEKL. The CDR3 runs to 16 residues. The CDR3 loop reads CASSRQALELIYGYTF. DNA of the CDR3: TGCGCCAGCAGCCGACAGGCCCTCGAGCTAATATATGGCTACACCTTC.

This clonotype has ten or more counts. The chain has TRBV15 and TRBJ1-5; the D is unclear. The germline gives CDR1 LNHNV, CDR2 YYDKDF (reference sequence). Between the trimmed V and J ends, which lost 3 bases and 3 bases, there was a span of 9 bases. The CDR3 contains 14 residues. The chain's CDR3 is CATSRAGPNQPQHF. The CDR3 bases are TGTGCCACCAGCAGGGCCGGCCCCAATCAGCCCCAGCATTTT.